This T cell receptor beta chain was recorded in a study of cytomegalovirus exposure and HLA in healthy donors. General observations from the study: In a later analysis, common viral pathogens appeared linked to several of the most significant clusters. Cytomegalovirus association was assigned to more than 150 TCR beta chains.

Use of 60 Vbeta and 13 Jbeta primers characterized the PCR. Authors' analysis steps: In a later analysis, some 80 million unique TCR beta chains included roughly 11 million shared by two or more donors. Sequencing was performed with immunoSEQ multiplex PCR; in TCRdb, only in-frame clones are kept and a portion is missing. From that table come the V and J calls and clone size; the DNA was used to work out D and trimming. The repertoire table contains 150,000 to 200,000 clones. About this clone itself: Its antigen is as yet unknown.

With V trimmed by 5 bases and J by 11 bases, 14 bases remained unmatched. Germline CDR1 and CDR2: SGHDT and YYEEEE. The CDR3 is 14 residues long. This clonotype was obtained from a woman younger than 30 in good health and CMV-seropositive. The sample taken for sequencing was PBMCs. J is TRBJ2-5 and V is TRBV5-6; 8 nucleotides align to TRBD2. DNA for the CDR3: TGTGCCAGCAGTCCCCGGGGGGGGCCGGGGGAGCAGTACTTC. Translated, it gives CASSPRGGPGEQYF.